This record concerns one TCR beta chain sequence. This sample is drawn from a study of blood T cell repertoires in COVID-19. The overall study: The origin of the acute and convalescent COVID-19 samples was the United States, Italy and Spain. Sources were T cells, B-cell-depleted T cells, or PBMCs; the material itself was cDNA or gDNA.

V was shortened by 2 bases and J by 3 bases, with 11 bases between the two germline ends. Germline V lookup: CDR1 GTSNPN, CDR2 SVGIG (reference sequence). The CDR3 length is 15 residues. In the original workflow: Amplification with reference gene primers provided the estimates of nucleated cell counts. Assay used: immunoSEQ multiplex PCR; TCRdb lists only in-frame clones, some missing. V and J calls and clone size are given by that table; D and trimming were obtained from the DNA. The sample lists 250,000 to 300,000 clones; more than 85% were seen once. This sequence originates from a woman aged 30 to 39 with COVID-19, enrolled during active disease. The sequenced sample consisted of peripheral blood. V usage is TRBV30 and J usage is TRBJ2-6, with D perhaps matching TRBD1 (6 bases). In nucleotides, the CDR3 is TGTGCCTGGAGTCAAGGGGGACGTGGGGCCAACGTCCTGACTTTC. Amino acid sequence: CAWSQGGRGANVLTF.